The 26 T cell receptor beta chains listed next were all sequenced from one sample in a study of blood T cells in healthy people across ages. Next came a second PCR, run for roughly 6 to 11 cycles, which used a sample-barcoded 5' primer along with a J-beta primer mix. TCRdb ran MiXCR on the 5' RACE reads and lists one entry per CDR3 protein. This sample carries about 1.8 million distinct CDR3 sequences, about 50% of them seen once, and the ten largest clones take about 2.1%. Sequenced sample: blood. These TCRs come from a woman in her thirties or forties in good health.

CDR3 bases: TGTGCCACCAAAATATCAGGGACTAGAGAAGGGAATGAGCAGTTCTTC. It specifies CATKISGTREGNEQFF. The gene calls are TRBV7-2 and TRBJ2-1; 8 nucleotides align to TRBD2. Germline CDR1 is SGHTA and CDR2 is FQGNSA. The J segment lost 7 bases and the V segment lost 10 bases, leaving 18 bases of the junction unmatched. The CDR3 extends over 16 amino acids.

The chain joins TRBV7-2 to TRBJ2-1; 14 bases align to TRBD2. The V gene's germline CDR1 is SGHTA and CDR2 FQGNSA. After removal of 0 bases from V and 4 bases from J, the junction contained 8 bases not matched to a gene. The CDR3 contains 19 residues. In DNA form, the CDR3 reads TGTGCCAGCAGCTTAGCTGGGACTAGCGGGGGTGGAAGATACAATGAGCAGTTCTTC. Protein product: CASSLAGTSGGGRYNEQFF.

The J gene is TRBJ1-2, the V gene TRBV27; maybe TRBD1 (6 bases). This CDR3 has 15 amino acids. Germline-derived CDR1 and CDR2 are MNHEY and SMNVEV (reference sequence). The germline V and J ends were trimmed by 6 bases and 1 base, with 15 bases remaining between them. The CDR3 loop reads CASRPDRSLNYGYTF. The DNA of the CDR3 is TGTGCCAGCAGGCCGGACAGATCGCTTAACTATGGCTACACCTTC.

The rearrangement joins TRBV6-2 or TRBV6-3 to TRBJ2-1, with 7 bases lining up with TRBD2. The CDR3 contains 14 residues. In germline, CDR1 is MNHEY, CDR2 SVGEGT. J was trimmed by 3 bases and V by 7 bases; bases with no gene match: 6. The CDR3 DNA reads TGTGCCAGCATAGGACTAGATGACTACAATGAGCAGTTCTTC. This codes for CASIGLDDYNEQFF.

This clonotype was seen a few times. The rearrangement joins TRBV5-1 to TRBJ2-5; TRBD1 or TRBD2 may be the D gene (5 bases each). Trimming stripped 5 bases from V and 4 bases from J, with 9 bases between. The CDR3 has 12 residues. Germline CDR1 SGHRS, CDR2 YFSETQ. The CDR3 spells CASRPGTETQYF. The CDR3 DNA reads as TGCGCCAGCAGACCCGGGACAGAGACCCAGTACTTC.

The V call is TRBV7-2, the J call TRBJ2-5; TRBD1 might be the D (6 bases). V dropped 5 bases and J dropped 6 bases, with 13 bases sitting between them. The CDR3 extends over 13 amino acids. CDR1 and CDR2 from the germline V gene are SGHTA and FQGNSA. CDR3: CASSQTGRQTQYF. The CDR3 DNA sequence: TGTGCCAGCAGCCAAACAGGGCGGCAGACCCAGTACTTC.

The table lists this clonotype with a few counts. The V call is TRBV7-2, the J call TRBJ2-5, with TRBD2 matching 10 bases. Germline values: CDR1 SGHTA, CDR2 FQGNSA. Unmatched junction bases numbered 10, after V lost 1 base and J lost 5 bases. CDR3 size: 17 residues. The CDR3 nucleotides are TGTGCCAGCAGCTTAGTGGTCAGCGGGGGGGATGGGGAGACCCAGTACTTC. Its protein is CASSLVVSGGDGETQYF.

CDR3 nucleotide sequence: TGTGCCAGCAGAGTAACAGGGGGCGGGTCTGGGGCCAACGTCCTGACTTTC. Translated: CASRVTGGGSGANVLTF. The chain employs TRBV2 and TRBJ2-6; 9 bases align to TRBD1. CDR1 and CDR2 from the germline V gene are SNHLY and FYNNEI. The CDR3 spans 17 residues. Trimming took 6 bases from V and 1 from J; bases not matched to a gene: 7.

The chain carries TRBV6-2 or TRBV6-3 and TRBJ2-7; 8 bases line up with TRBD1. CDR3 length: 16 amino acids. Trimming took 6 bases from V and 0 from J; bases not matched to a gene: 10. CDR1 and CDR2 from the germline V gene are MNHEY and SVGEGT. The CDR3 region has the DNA TGTGCCAGCAGCACCGACAGGGGTTACGGCTCCTACGAGCAGTACTTC. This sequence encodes CASSTDRGYGSYEQYF.

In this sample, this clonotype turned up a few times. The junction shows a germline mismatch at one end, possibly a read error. The CDR3 protein is CVSRATSGGTYNEQFF. In nucleotides, the CDR3 is TGTGTCAGCAGGGCGACTAGCGGGGGAACCTACAATGAGCAGTTCTTC. The chain uses TRBV7-9 and TRBJ2-1; the match to TRBD2 covers 12 bases. The CDR3 totals 16 residues. The germline gives CDR1 SEHNR, CDR2 FQNEAQ (reference sequence).

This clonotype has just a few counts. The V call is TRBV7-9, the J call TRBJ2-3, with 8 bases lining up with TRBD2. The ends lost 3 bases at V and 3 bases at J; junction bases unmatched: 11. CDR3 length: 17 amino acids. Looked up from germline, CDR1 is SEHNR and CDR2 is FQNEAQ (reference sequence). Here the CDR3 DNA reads TGTGCCAGCAGCTTTCTTCCCGGACTAGCCCCTACAGATACGCAGTATTTT. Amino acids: CASSFLPGLAPTDTQYF.

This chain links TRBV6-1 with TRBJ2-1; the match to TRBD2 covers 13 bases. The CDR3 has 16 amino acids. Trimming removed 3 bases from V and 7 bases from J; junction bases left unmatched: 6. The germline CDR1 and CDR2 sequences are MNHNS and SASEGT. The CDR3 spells CASSDLGLAGANEQFF. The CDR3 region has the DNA TGTGCCAGCAGTGATCTCGGACTAGCGGGGGCTAATGAGCAGTTCTTC.

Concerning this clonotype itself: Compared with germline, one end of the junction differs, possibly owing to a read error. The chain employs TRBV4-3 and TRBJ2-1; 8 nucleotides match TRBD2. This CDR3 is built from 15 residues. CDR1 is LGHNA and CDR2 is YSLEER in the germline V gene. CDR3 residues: CDSSQLTNSGGPQFF. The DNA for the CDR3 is TGCGACAGCAGCCAACTGACGAATTCGGGGGGGCCTCAGTTCTTC.

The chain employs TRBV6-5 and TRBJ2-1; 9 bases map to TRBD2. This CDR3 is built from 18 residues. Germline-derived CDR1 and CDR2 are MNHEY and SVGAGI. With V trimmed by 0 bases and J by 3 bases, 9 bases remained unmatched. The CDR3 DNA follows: TGTGCCAGCAGTTACTCGTCCCTAGCGGGGTCCTTCTACAATGAGCAGTTCTTC. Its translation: CASSYSSLAGSFYNEQFF.

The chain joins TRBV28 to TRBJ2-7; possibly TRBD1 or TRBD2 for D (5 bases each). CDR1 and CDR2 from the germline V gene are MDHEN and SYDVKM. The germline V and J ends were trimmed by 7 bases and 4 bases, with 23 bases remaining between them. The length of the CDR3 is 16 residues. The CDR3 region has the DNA TGTGCCAGCACCAACCCTCGGGGCCAGGGTCCTTACGAGCAGTACTTC. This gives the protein CASTNPRGQGPYEQYF.

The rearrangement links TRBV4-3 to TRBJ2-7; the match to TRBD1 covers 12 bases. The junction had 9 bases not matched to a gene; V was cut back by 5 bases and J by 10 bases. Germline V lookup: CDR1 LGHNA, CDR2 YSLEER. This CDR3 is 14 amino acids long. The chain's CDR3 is CASSETGTGGVQYF. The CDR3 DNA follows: TGCGCCAGCAGCGAGACCGGGACAGGGGGCGTTCAGTACTTC.

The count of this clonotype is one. In nucleotides, the CDR3 is TGCAGTGCCAAACGTACCGGGACTAGCGGGGGGGCGACAGATACGCAGTATTTT. Protein product: CSAKRTGTSGGATDTQYF. The chain links TRBV20-1 to TRBJ2-3, with 16 bases matching TRBD2. CDR1 DFQATT and CDR2 SNEGSKA come from the germline V gene (reference sequence). This CDR3 spans 18 amino acids. Germline trimming cut 6 bases from V and 3 bases from J; bases unmatched to any gene: 12.

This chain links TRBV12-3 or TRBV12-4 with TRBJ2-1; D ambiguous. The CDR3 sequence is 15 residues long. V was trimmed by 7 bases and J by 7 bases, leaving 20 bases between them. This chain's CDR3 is CASTLRVGLWNEQFF. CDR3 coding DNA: TGTGCCAGCACCCTAAGGGTGGGTTTATGGAATGAGCAGTTCTTC.

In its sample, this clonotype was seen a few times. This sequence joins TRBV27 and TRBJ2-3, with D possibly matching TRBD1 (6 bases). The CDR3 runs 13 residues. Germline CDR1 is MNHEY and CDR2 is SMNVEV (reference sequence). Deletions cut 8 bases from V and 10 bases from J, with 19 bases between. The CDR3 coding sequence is TGTGCCAGCGGGGCGCTACAGGGCTTTGCGCAGTATTTT. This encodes CASGALQGFAQYF.

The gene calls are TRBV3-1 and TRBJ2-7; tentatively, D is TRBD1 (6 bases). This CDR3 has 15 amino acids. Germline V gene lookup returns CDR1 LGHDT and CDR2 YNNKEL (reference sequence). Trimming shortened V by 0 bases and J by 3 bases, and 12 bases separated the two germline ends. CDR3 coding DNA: TGTGCCAGCAGCCAAGAGAGCCAACAGGGCTACGAGCAGTACTTC. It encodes CASSQESQQGYEQYF.

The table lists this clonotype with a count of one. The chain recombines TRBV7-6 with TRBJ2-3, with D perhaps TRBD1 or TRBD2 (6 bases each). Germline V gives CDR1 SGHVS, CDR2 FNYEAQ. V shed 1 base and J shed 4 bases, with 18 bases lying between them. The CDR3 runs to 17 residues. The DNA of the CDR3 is TGTGCCAGCAGCTTAGGATCTCGTGGGGGGCGGGCAGATACGCAGTATTTT. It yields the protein CASSLGSRGGRADTQYF.

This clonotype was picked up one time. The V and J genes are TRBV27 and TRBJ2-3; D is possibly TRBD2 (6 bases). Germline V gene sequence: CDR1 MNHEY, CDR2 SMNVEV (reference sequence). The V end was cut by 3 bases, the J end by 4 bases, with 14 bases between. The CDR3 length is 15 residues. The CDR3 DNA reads TGTGCCAGCAGTTTGCAGCGGGCCCTCGCAGATACGCAGTATTTT. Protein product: CASSLQRALADTQYF.

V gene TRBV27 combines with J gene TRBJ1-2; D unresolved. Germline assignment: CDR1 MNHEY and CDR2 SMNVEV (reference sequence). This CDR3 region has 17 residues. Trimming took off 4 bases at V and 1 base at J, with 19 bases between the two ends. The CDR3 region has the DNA TGTGCCAGCAGTTCCTATCATCAGGACGGAGTTAACTATGGCTACACCTTC. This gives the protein CASSSYHQDGVNYGYTF.

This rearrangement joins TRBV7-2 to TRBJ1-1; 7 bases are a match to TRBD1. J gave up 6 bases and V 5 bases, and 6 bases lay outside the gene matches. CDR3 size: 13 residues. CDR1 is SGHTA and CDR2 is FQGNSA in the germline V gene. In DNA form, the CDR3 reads TGTGCCAGCAGCAATTATCAGGGGGCTGAAGCTTTCTTT. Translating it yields CASSNYQGAEAFF.

CDR3 nucleotides: TGTGCCAGCAGCGGGGACAGGGATTCCTACGAGCAGTACTTC. This sequence encodes CASSGDRDSYEQYF. V is TRBV13 and J is TRBJ2-7; 9 bases align to TRBD1. From germline, CDR1 is PRHDT and CDR2 FYEKMQ (reference sequence). Losses at the gene ends were 5 bases for V and 1 base for J; bases not matched to a gene: 3. The CDR3 is 14 amino acids.

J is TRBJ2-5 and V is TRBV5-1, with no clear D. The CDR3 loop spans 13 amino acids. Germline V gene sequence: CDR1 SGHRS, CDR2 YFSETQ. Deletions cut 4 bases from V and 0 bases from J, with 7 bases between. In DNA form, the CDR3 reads TGCGCCAGCAGCGCGAAAAACCAAGAGACCCAGTACTTC. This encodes CASSAKNQETQYF.